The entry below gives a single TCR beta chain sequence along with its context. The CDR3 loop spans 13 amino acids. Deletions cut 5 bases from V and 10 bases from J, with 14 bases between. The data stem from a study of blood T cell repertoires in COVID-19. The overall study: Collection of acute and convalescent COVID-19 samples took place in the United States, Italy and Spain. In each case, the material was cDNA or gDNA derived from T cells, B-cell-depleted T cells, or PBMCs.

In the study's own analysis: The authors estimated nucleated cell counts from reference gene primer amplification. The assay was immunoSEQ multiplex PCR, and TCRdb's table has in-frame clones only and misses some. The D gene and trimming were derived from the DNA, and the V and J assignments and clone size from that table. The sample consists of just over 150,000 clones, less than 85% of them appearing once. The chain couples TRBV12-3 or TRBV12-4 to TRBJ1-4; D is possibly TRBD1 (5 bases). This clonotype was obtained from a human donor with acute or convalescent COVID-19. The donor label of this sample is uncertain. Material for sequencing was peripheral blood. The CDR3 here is CASSRRGIAKLFF. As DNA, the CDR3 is TGTGCCAGCAGTAGGCGGGGGATCGCAAAACTGTTTTTT.